The entry that follows covers one T cell receptor (beta chain) sequence. Its specificity is unknown. Template switching added a universal primer site; cDNA carried unique molecular identifiers. TCRdb reanalysed the 5' RACE reads using MiXCR and keeps one entry per CDR3 protein. The sample comprises just under 650,000 distinct CDR3 sequences, 7.1% of which are singletons, and around 1.6% rests with the top ten. The CDR3 covers 15 residues. Trimming removed 1 base at V and 4 bases at J, with 13 bases between. CDR1 is SEHNR and CDR2 is FQNEAQ in the germline V gene (reference sequence). The sample originates from a study of identical twins. The study's findings and limits: An excess of low generation probability was shown by twin-shared out-of-frame alpha sequences.

Healthy Caucasians made up all donors. The data were also submitted as part of a second study, on yellow fever vaccine responses in identical twins.

J is TRBJ1-1 and V is TRBV7-9; D remains ambiguous. The source is a woman aged 18-29 years in good health. The sample taken for sequencing was PBMCs. CDR3 bases: TGTGCCAGCAGCTTAGGGGCAGATGGGATCACTGAAGCTTTCTTT. This codes for CASSLGADGITEAFF.